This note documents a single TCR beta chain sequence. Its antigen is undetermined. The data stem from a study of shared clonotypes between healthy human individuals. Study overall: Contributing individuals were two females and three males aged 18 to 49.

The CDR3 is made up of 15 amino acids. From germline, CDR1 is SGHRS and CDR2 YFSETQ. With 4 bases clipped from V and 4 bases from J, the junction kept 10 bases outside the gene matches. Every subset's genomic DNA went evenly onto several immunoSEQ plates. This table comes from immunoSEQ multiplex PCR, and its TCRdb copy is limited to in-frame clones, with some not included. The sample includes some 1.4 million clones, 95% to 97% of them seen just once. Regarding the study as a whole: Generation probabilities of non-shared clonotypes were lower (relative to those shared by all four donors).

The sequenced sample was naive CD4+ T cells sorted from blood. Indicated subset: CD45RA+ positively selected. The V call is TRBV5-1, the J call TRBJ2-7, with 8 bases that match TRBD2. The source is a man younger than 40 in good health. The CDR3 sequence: CASSPREGRRYEQYF. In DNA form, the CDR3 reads TGCGCCAGCAGCCCCCGGGAGGGTAGACGTTACGAGCAGTACTTC.